One sample yielded the 27 T cell receptor beta chains listed below, sequenced in a study of cytomegalovirus exposure and HLA in healthy donors (dated by TCRdb to 2016 to 2017). Libraries were prepared through the immunoSEQ multiplex PCR assay. TCRdb took this table from immuneACCESS and kept in-frame rearrangements with V and J called. Such tables lack part of the clones; where checked against another copy, unresolved V genes explain under half of the gap, and the rest is unexplained. Here the sample has 110,000 or so clones; around 88% occur a single time. The ten largest clones represent 4% to 6% of the sample. Sequences were obtained from PBMCs. These receptors were taken from a man younger than 30 in good health and CMV-seronegative.

The chain employs TRBV9 and TRBJ2-6; D not resolved. Germline loops: CDR1 SGDLS, CDR2 YYNGEE. V was cut by 0 bases and J by 4 bases, with 17 bases left in between. CDR3 length: 18 amino acids. As DNA, the CDR3 is TGTGCCAGCAGCGTAGCTAAAGCACCCCTTTCCGGGGCCAACGTCCTGACTTTC. This translates into CASSVAKAPLSGANVLTF.

The J gene is TRBJ2-5, the V gene TRBV2, with 7 bases matching TRBD2. Trimming at V came to 4 bases and at J to 2 bases, leaving 10 bases not matched to a gene. Germline assignment: CDR1 SNHLY and CDR2 FYNNEI. The CDR3 consists of 16 residues. CDR3 sequence (DNA): TGTGCCAGCAGTGTGGAAGGGAGGGGCCAGCAAGAGACCCAGTACTTC. Translating it yields CASSVEGRGQQETQYF.

This sequence joins TRBV10-3 and TRBJ2-2; 7 bases are shared with TRBD2. Germline CDR1 ENHRY, CDR2 SYGVKD. With V trimmed by 6 bases and J by 2 bases, 18 bases remained unmatched. The CDR3 has 19 amino acids. This CDR3 is CAISGGTSIQNDNTGELFF. For the CDR3, the DNA is TGTGCCATCAGCGGGGGGACTTCCATACAAAACGATAACACCGGGGAGCTGTTTTTT.

The CDR3: CASSGQGTYGEQYF. The DNA for the CDR3 is TGTGCCAGCTCGGGACAGGGGACGTATGGCGAGCAGTACTTC. The rearrangement joins TRBV5-4 to TRBJ2-7; TRBD1 agrees at 10 bases. CDR1 and CDR2 from the germline V gene are SGHNT and YYREEE (reference sequence). The CDR3 is 14 residues long. The V segment lost 7 bases and the J segment 6 bases; nucleotides outside the gene matches: 10.

This clone was seen a few times. The chain uses TRBV5-6 and TRBJ2-5; D unclear. CDR3 length: 15 amino acids. Germline assignment: CDR1 SGHDT and CDR2 YYEEEE. The germline V and J ends were trimmed by 1 base and 1 base, with 11 bases remaining between them. The chain's CDR3 is CASSLTGRGQETQYF. Here the CDR3 DNA reads TGTGCCAGCAGCTTGACGGGTAGAGGCCAAGAGACCCAGTACTTC.

V is TRBV5-1 and J is TRBJ1-1; 9 bases map to TRBD1. Trimming took 0 bases from V and 7 from J; bases not matched to a gene: 7. CDR3 length: 15 residues. CDR1 SGHRS and CDR2 YFSETQ come from the germline V gene. The CDR3 DNA sequence: TGCGCCAGCAGCTTGGGTGGACAGGGGAATTTTGAAGCTTTCTTT. Amino acid sequence: CASSLGGQGNFEAFF.

V is TRBV6-6 and J is TRBJ2-7; 9 nucleotides line up with TRBD1. The CDR3 has 14 residues. V lost 0 bases, J lost 5 bases, and 2 bases stayed unmatched. Germline V lookup: CDR1 MNHNY, CDR2 SVGAGI (reference sequence). The DNA of the CDR3 is TGTGCCAGCAGTTACTCCGGGACAGGGAACGAGCAGTACTTC. Translation gives CASSYSGTGNEQYF.

The chain recombines TRBV6-1 with TRBJ1-1; D may be TRBD1 (5 bases). Trimming removed 3 bases at V and 1 base at J, with 9 bases between. Germline V gene lookup returns CDR1 MNHNS and CDR2 SASEGT. The CDR3 sequence is 14 residues long. For the CDR3, the DNA is TGTGCCAGCAGTGACCGGAGGGGGAACACTGAAGCTTTCTTT. It is translated as CASSDRRGNTEAFF.

The J gene is TRBJ2-7, the V gene TRBV30, with TRBD2 identical over 9 bases. The CDR3 has 13 residues. CDR1 is GTSNPN and CDR2 is SVGIG in the germline V gene (reference sequence). With 3 bases clipped from V and 7 bases from J, the junction kept 7 bases outside the gene matches. The chain's CDR3 is CAWRREGYGEQYF. CDR3 bases: TGTGCCTGGAGGCGGGAGGGTTACGGGGAGCAGTACTTC. The whole variable domain, remainder taken from reference TRBV30 and TRBJ2-7, is SQTIHQWPATLVQPVGSPLSLECTVEGTSNPNLYWYRQAAGRGLQLLFYSVGIGQISSEVPQNLSASRPQDRQFILSSKKLLLSDSGFYLCAWRREGYGEQYFGPGTRLTVT.

The chain has TRBV13 and TRBJ2-3, with D possibly matching TRBD2 (7 bases). Germline V gives CDR1 PRHDT, CDR2 FYEKMQ (reference sequence). The CDR3 spans 15 residues. V was trimmed by 5 bases and J by 1 base, leaving 13 bases between them. The CDR3 DNA follows: TGTGCCAGCAGCGAGGGGGGGTCGCGCACAGATACGCAGTATTTT. Its translation: CASSEGGSRTDTQYF.

This chain uses TRBV5-1 with TRBJ2-7, with TRBD2 matching 12 bases. Germline lookup yields CDR1 SGHRS and CDR2 YFSETQ. The CDR3 totals 17 residues. V was clipped by 0 bases and J by 5 bases; unmatched bases: 9. CDR3 sequence: CASSLASLAGGPHEQYF. CDR3 coding DNA: TGCGCCAGCAGCTTGGCCTCGCTAGCGGGGGGGCCGCACGAGCAGTACTTC.

Of note for this clone: The sample has other DNA sequences that encode this CDR3 too. The gene calls are TRBV5-1 and TRBJ1-2, with 12 bases matching TRBD1. CDR1 and CDR2 from the germline V gene are SGHRS and YFSETQ. The CDR3 covers 14 residues. V dropped 4 bases and J dropped 5; count of bases not matched to a gene: 3. The CDR3 reads CASSPGQGAYGYTF. The CDR3 nucleotides read TGCGCCAGCAGCCCGGGACAGGGGGCTTATGGCTACACCTTC. The whole variable domain, remainder taken from reference TRBV5-1 and TRBJ1-2, is KAGVTQTPRYLIKTRGQQVTLSCSPISGHRSVSWYQQTPGQGLQFLFEYFSETQRNKGNFPGRFSGRQFSNSRSEMNVSTLELGDSALYLCASSPGQGAYGYTFGSGTRLTVV.

V and J are TRBV30 and TRBJ2-3, with TRBD2 matching over 10 bases. V dropped 4 bases and J dropped 2; count of bases not matched to a gene: 12. The CDR3 totals 17 residues. The germline V gene has CDR1 GTSNPN and CDR2 SVGIG (reference sequence). CDR3 sequence (DNA): TGTGCCTGGAACTTACCCCGACTAGCGGGTACCACAGATACGCAGTATTTT. It yields the protein CAWNLPRLAGTTDTQYF.

The sample holds one count of this clone. V usage is TRBV14 and J usage is TRBJ2-1, with TRBD2 identical over 10 bases. With V trimmed by 2 bases and J by 7 bases, 8 bases remained unmatched. Per the germline V gene, CDR1 is SGHDN and CDR2 is FVKESK. CDR3 length: 16 residues. The CDR3 sequence is CASSQPSGGSRNEQFF. CDR3 coding DNA: TGTGCCAGCAGCCAACCTAGCGGGGGCTCCAGGAATGAGCAGTTCTTC.

This clone was counted once. The V call is TRBV5-1, the J call TRBJ2-7, with D perhaps TRBD2 (6 bases). The CDR3 length is 15 residues. CDR1 and CDR2 from the germline V gene are SGHRS and YFSETQ. V lost 0 bases and J 2 bases, leaving 12 bases between the germline ends. The DNA of the CDR3 is TGCGCCAGCAGCTTGGCGGGGGAGGCTGCCTACGAGCAGTACTTC. Its translation: CASSLAGEAAYEQYF.

This clone occurred a few times. V gene TRBV6-1 combines with J gene TRBJ1-2; the match to TRBD1 covers 8 bases. With 8 bases clipped from V and 4 bases from J, the junction kept 12 bases outside the gene matches. Germline values: CDR1 MNHNS, CDR2 SASEGT. The length of the CDR3 is 15 residues. Here the CDR3 DNA reads TGTGCCAGCTTAGTTACAGGGGGGCCTTCCTATGGCTACACCTTC. Its protein product is CASLVTGGPSYGYTF.

This chain links TRBV28 with TRBJ2-1; 7 nucleotides agree with TRBD1. CDR3 length equals 14 residues. Germline assignment: CDR1 MDHEN and CDR2 SYDVKM. With 7 bases clipped from V and 0 bases from J, the junction kept 3 bases outside the gene matches. As DNA, the CDR3 is TGTGCCAGCAATCACAGGGGCTCCTACAATGAGCAGTTCTTC. It specifies CASNHRGSYNEQFF.

The chain recombines TRBV29-1 with TRBJ2-5; D call uncertain. Germline CDR1 SQVTM, CDR2 ANQGSEA. This CDR3 has 11 residues. With 4 bases removed from V and 2 bases from J, the gap between germline ends came to 5 bases. The CDR3 nucleotides read TGCAGCGTTGCGCTACAAGAGACCCAGTACTTC. Translating it yields CSVALQETQYF.

V is TRBV6-5 and J is TRBJ1-2; 7 nucleotides line up with TRBD1. The CDR3 extends over 14 amino acids. V gave up 6 bases and J gave up 2 bases; unmatched junction bases: 6. CDR1 and CDR2 from the germline V gene are MNHEY and SVGAGI. In nucleotides, the CDR3 is TGTGCCAGCAGCTTACAGGGGTTCAACTATGGCTACACCTTC. This gives the protein CASSLQGFNYGYTF.

This clone is a singleton in its sample. The rearrangement uses TRBV30 and TRBJ1-1; D perhaps matches TRBD1 (5 bases). CDR3 length: 12 amino acids. V was trimmed by 2 bases and J by 7 bases, leaving 11 bases between them. Germline lookup yields CDR1 GTSNPN and CDR2 SVGIG (reference sequence). CDR3 region: CAWSQGELEAFF. The CDR3 DNA reads TGTGCCTGGAGTCAGGGTGAGCTTGAAGCTTTCTTT.

The V gene is TRBV7-9, the J gene TRBJ1-2, with TRBD1 matching over 12 bases. The germline CDR1 and CDR2 sequences are SEHNR and FQNEAQ (reference sequence). The junction had 7 bases not matched to a gene; V was cut back by 4 bases and J by 7 bases. The CDR3 loop spans 15 amino acids. CDR3 DNA sequence: TGTGCCAGCAGCTCACCGGGACAGGGGGCGGGTGGCTACACCTTC. Its protein product is CASSSPGQGAGGYTF.

The table lists this clone with a count of one. This chain joins TRBV5-1 and TRBJ1-4, with D perhaps TRBD1 (5 bases). The V gene's germline CDR1 is SGHRS and CDR2 YFSETQ. The germline V and J ends were trimmed by 7 bases and 8 bases, with 12 bases remaining between them. This CDR3 has 12 residues. CDR3 amino acids: CASPQRGEKLFF. CDR3 sequence (DNA): TGCGCCAGCCCCCAGCGGGGCGAAAAACTGTTTTTT.

V usage is TRBV10-3 and J usage is TRBJ2-1; 11 bases match TRBD2. V was pared by 6 bases and J by 0 bases, with 10 bases of the junction left unmatched. This CDR3 is 18 amino acids long. CDR1 and CDR2 (germline): ENHRY, SYGVKD. The CDR3 nucleotides read TGTGCCATCAGAACGACTAGCGGGATGGACAGCTCCTACAATGAGCAGTTCTTC. This gives the protein CAIRTTSGMDSSYNEQFF.

The V and J genes are TRBV4-1 and TRBJ2-1, with 9 bases aligning to TRBD1. V lost 2 bases, J lost 5 bases, and 16 bases stayed unmatched. Germline lookup yields CDR1 MGHRA and CDR2 YSYEKL. CDR3 length: 19 residues. CDR3 loop: CASSQFPGQGWESDNEQFF. DNA of the CDR3: TGCGCCAGCAGCCAATTCCCGGGACAGGGTTGGGAATCGGACAATGAGCAGTTCTTC.

This clone appeared once. The chain joins TRBV2 to TRBJ1-1; maybe TRBD1 (5 bases). Trimming left V 3 bases short and J 3 bases short, with 8 bases between. Germline lookup yields CDR1 SNHLY and CDR2 FYNNEI. The CDR3 has 13 amino acids. CDR3 DNA sequence: TGTGCCAGCAGTGATGGGGGGTACACTGAAGCTTTCTTT. Amino acid sequence: CASSDGGYTEAFF.

The chain joins TRBV5-1 to TRBJ2-3; D is uncertain. CDR1 is SGHRS and CDR2 is YFSETQ in the germline V gene. The CDR3 length is 14 residues. Trimming stripped 0 bases from V and 2 bases from J, with 7 bases between. This chain's CDR3 is CASSLVADTDTQYF. Written as DNA, the CDR3 is TGCGCCAGCAGCTTGGTGGCAGACACAGATACGCAGTATTTT.

This chain joins TRBV7-2 and TRBJ1-5; weak D call: TRBD1 (5 bases). Trimming removed 2 bases from V and 6 bases from J, with 8 bases in between. Germline assignment: CDR1 SGHTA and CDR2 FQGNSA. The CDR3 has 13 amino acids. Here the CDR3 reads CASSLRQGQPQHF. The DNA for the CDR3 is TGTGCCAGCAGCTTAAGGCAGGGTCAGCCCCAGCATTTT. Together with reference TRBV7-2 and TRBJ1-5, the CDR3 gives the full variable domain: GAGVSQSPSNKVTEKGKDVELRCDPISGHTALYWYRQSLGQGLEFLIYFQGNSAPDKSGLPSDRFSAERTGGSVSTLTIQRTQQEDSAVYLCASSLRQGQPQHFGDGTRLSIL.